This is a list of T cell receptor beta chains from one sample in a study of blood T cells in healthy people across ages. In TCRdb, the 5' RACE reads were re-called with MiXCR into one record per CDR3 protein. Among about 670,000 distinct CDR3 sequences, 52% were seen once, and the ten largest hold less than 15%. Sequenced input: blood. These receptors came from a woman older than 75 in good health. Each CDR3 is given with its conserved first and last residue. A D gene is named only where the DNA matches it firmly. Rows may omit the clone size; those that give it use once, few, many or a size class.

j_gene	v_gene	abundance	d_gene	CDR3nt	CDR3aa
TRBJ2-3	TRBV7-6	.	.	TGTGCCAGCAGACAGGGCTTGTTGACAGATACGCAGTATTTT	CASRQGLLTDTQYF
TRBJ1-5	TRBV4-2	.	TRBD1	TGTGCCAGCAGCCAAGATTTGGGACAGGGCTATCAGCCCCAGCATTTT	CASSQDLGQGYQPQHF
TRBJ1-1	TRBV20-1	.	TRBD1	TGCAGTGCTAGAGAGGGACAGCGACCTATGAACACTGAAGCTTTCTTT	CSAREGQRPMNTEAFF
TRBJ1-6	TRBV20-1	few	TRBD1	TGCAGTGCTCTGTTTCCGGGACAGGGGGCCCGAACACCCCTCCACTTT	CSALFPGQGARTPLHF
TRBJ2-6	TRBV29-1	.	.	TGCAGCGTTCAGGGAGGCGGTCAGGGTTATAGGGGGGCCAACGTCCTGACTTTC	CSVQGGGQGYRGANVLTF
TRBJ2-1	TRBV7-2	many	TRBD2	TGTGCCAGCAGCTTGATGAGCGGGAGGGGTGAGCAGTTCTTC	CASSLMSGRGEQFF
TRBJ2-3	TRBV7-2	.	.	TGTGCCAGCAGCTTAGCGGTGGGGGTGGATACGCAGTATTTT	CASSLAVGVDTQYF
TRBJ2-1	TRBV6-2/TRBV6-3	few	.	TGTGCCAGCAGTTACTCGCAACAGGGAGCCTACAATGAGCAGTTCTTC	CASSYSQQGAYNEQFF
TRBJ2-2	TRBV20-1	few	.	TGCAGTGCTAGGAGGAGGGGGCAGACCGGGGAGCTGTTTTTT	CSARRRGQTGELFF
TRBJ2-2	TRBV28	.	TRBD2	TGTGCCAGCAGTTTAACGAGCGGGAGGAAACGGGAGCTGTTTTTT	CASSLTSGRKRELFF
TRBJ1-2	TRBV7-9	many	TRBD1	TGTGCCAGCAGCTCGACAGGGGTGCCTAACTATGGCTACACCTTC	CASSSTGVPNYGYTF
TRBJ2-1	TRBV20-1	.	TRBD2	TGCAGTGCTAGACCGAGCGGGGGAGCCTACGATGAGCAGTTCTTC	CSARPSGGAYDEQFF
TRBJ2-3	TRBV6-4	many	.	TGTGCCAGCAGTTCGGGGGTGGCGGGCACAGATACGCAGTATTTT	CASSSGVAGTDTQYF
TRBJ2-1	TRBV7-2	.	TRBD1	TGTGCCAGCAGCCGCTCCGTCTCGACAGGGTTATACTACAATGGGCAGTTCTTC	CASSRSVSTGLYYNGQFF
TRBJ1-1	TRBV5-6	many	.	TGTGCCAGCAGCCGCTACGAGGTTCGGGAAGCTTTCTTT	CASSRYEVREAFF
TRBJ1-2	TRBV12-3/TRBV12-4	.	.	TGTGCCAGCAGTAGGGAGACCACTAAAGGCAGTGGCTACACCTTC	CASSRETTKGSGYTF
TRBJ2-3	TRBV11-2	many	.	TGTGCCAGCAGCTTAGAAGGGGGAACCACTTACACAGATACGCAGTATTTT	CASSLEGGTTYTDTQYF
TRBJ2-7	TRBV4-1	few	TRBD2	TGCGCCAGCAGCCAAGGTGTACAGGGACTAGCGGGGTACAATGAGCAGTACTTC	CASSQGVQGLAGYNEQYF
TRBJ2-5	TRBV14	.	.	TGTGCCAGCAGCCAACGCCCCGGACATTGGTACCAAGAGACCCAGTACTTC	CASSQRPGHWYQETQYF
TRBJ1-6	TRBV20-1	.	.	TGCAGTGCTAGGCGACCAGACAGGTTCGATTCACCCCTCCACTTT	CSARRPDRFDSPLHF
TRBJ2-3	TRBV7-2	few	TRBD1	TGTGCCAGCAGCTTAAGTCCGACAGGGGGCCACACAGATACGCAGTATTTT	CASSLSPTGGHTDTQYF
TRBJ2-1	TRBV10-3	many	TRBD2	TGTGCCATCAGTGCTGTAGCGGGTTACAATGAGCAGTTCTTC	CAISAVAGYNEQFF
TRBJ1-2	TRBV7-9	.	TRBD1	TGTGCCAGCAGCTTGCAGACAGGGGGTCTAGCTAACTATGGCTACACCTTC	CASSLQTGGLANYGYTF
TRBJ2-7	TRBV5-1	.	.	TGCGCCAGCAGCTTGGGATACGGGGACATATACGAGCAGTACTTC	CASSLGYGDIYEQYF
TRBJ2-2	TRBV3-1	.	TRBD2	TGTGCCAGCAGCCAAGGAGCGAGCGGGAGGGTAGCCGGGGAGCTGTTTTTT	CASSQGASGRVAGELFF
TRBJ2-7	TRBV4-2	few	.	TGTGCCAGCAGCCAAGACCTTCTTCTAGCCGAGCAGTACTTC	CASSQDLLLAEQYF
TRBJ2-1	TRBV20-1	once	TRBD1	TGCAGTGCTAGAGATCCCGGACAGGGCCCTTACAATGAGCAGTTCTTC	CSARDPGQGPYNEQFF
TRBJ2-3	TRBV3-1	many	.	TGTGCCAGCAGCCGCCTGAATCAAGGACGCACAGATACGCAGTATTTT	CASSRLNQGRTDTQYF
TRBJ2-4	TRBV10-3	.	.	TGTGCCATCAGTCCCACATCCGGGACACAAAACATTCAGTACTTC	CAISPTSGTQNIQYF
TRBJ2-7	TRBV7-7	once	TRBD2	TGTGCCAGCAGCTTTTGGCTTAGGACTAGCGGGGAGTTCCGACCAGCCTACGAGCAGTACTTC	CASSFWLRTSGEFRPAYEQYF
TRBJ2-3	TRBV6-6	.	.	TGTGCCAGCAGGGGAGTAGATGGGGTTAGCACAGATACGCAGTATTTT	CASRGVDGVSTDTQYF
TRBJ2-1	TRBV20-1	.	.	TGCAGTGCCGAAGCCCGACTGGCGGGGGCTTTCCGGGATGAGCAGTTCTTC	CSAEARLAGAFRDEQFF
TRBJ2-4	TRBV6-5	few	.	TGTGCCAGCAGTGACTCCGGCAGGGACAACATTCAGTACTTC	CASSDSGRDNIQYF
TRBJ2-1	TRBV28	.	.	TGTGCCAGCAGTCCTCTGGGGCTAGCCAGCTCCTACAATGAGCAGTTCTTC	CASSPLGLASSYNEQFF
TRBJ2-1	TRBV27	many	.	TGTGCCAGCAGTAGCGGCCCGCCGTCGACCTACAATGAGCAGTTCTTC	CASSSGPPSTYNEQFF
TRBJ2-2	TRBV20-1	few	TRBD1	TGCAGTGCTAGAGTGGGATGGGACAGGGGGACCGGGGAGCTGTTTTTT	CSARVGWDRGTGELFF
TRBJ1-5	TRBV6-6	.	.	TGTGCCAGCCACGGTAGCAATCAGCCCCAGCATTTT	CASHGSNQPQHF
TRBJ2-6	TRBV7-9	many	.	TGTGCCAGCAGGGCAGACGCCTTCTCTGGGGCCAACGTCCTGACTTTC	CASRADAFSGANVLTF
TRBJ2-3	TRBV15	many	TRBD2	TGTGCCACCAGCAGGGGACTAGCTCGCACAGATACGCAGTATTTT	CATSRGLARTDTQYF
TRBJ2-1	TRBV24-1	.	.	TGTGCCACCAGTCATGAGGGGCTCAATGAGCAGTTCTTC	CATSHEGLNEQFF
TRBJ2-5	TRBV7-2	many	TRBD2	TGTGCCAGCAGACTAGCGGGGTACCAAGAGACCCAGTACTTC	CASRLAGYQETQYF
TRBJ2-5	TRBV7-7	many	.	TGTGCTAGCAGCTTTTCCATCCAAGAGACCCAGTACTTC	CASSFSIQETQYF
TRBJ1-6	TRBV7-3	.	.	TGTGCCAGCAGCTTGGACGCGATAAATTCACCCCTCCACTTT	CASSLDAINSPLHF
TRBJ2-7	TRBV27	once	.	TGTGCCAGCAGTTTTAACCCCTTCTACGAGCAGTACTTC	CASSFNPFYEQYF
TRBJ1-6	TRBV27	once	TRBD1	TGTGCCAGCAGTTTAGGGACAGGGAATTTAGGGTCACCCCTCCACTTT	CASSLGTGNLGSPLHF
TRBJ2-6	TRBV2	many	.	TGTGCCAGCGCGGGCAGCTCTGGGGCCAACGTCCTGACTTTC	CASAGSSGANVLTF
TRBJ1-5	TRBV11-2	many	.	TGTGCCAGCAGCTTCTTCTCCGGGCAGCCCCAGCATTTT	CASSFFSGQPQHF
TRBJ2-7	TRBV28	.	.	TGTGCCATTGTTTCCCCCTACGAGCAGTACTTC	CAIVSPYEQYF
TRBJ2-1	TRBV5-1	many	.	TGCGCCAGCAGCTTGTTTTCCGGGGCCTACAATGAGCAGTTCTTC	CASSLFSGAYNEQFF
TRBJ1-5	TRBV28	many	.	TGTGCCAGCAAACAGGGAGGCAATCAGCCCCAGCATTTT	CASKQGGNQPQHF